This T cell receptor (beta chain) came from a study of monozygotic twins with inflammatory bowel disease. Whole-study results and caveats: Lower TCRbeta diversity (inverse Simpson) was seen in IBD patients than in healthy co-twins. The data offered no way to tell different T cell subtypes apart.

This CDR3 has 14 residues. The V gene's germline CDR1 is SGHTA and CDR2 FQGTGA. Whole blood supplied total RNA, and T cells were not sorted. Researchers used 3500 ng of total RNA for each TCR library. From the 5' RACE reads, TCRdb lists one entry per CDR3 protein and no DNA. The sample totals 80,000 or so distinct CDR3 sequences. Note on this clonotype: Its target is unknown.

The sequence derives from a human donor with ulcerative colitis or Crohn's disease, or a healthy co-twin of an affected twin (not recorded which). The specimen sequenced was blood. V and J are TRBV7-3 and TRBJ1-2; TCRdb gives TRBD1 as the D gene, but with no DNA this cannot be confirmed. This chain's CDR3 is CASSSSASGEGYTF.